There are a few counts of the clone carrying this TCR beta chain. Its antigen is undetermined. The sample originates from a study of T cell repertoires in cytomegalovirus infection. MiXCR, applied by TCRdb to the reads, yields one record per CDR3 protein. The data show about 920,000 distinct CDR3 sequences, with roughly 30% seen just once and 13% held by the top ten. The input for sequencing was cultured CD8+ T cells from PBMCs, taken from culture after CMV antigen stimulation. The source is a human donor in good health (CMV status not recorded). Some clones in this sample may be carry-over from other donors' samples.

CDR3 DNA sequence: TGTGCCACCAGCAGAGGGGCATTAGGGCAGCCCCAGCATTTT. This gives the protein CATSRGALGQPQHF. The chain recombines TRBV15 with TRBJ1-5; D not certain. Germline CDR1 is LNHNV and CDR2 is YYDKDF (reference sequence). V shed 1 base and J shed 7 bases, with 11 bases lying between them. The CDR3 loop spans 14 amino acids.